These 13 T cell receptor beta chains share one sample of origin, sequenced in a study of technical replicates of blood from a few donors. This table comes from immunoSEQ multiplex PCR, and its TCRdb copy is limited to in-frame clones, with some not included. The data show about 80,000 clones, approximately 97% seen once. Sequencing was done on a sample of T cells isolated from PBMCs. The receptors here all came from a human donor in good health.

V gene TRBV29-1 combines with J gene TRBJ1-1, with 7 bases that match TRBD1. The CDR3 runs to 13 residues. Looked up from germline, CDR1 is SQVTM and CDR2 is ANQGSEA. V trimming: 2 bases; J trimming: 1 base; junction bases outside the gene matches: 1. Here the CDR3 DNA reads TGCAGCGTTGAACAGGGGGGGAACACTGAAGCTTTCTTT. The encoded protein is CSVEQGGNTEAFF.

The gene calls are TRBV9 and TRBJ2-7; D possibly corresponds to TRBD1 (6 bases). The germline V gene encodes CDR1 SGDLS and CDR2 YYNGEE. The V gene lost 1 base and the J gene lost 6 bases, with 20 bases spanning the gap. The CDR3 is 16 amino acids. CDR3 in DNA: TGTGCCAGCAGCGTATCCTCGGGGACATCGCCCTCCGAGCAGTACTTC. The encoded protein is CASSVSSGTSPSEQYF.

The V and J genes are TRBV10-3 and TRBJ1-2; D unresolved. The V gene lost 3 bases and the J gene lost 2 bases, with 10 bases spanning the gap. There are 14 residues in the CDR3. The germline V gene has CDR1 ENHRY and CDR2 SYGVKD. CDR3 DNA: TGTGCCATCAGTGACGGAGAGAACAACTATGGCTACACCTTC. Translating gives CAISDGENNYGYTF.

The rearrangement joins TRBV30 to TRBJ1-5; TRBD1 might be the D (5 bases). Trimming took 0 bases from V and 2 from J, leaving 8 bases between them. CDR3 length equals 14 residues. From germline, CDR1 is GTSNPN and CDR2 SVGIG (reference sequence). CDR3 loop: CAWSVGGGNQPQHF. DNA for the CDR3: TGTGCCTGGAGTGTAGGAGGGGGCAATCAGCCCCAGCATTTT.

CDR3 amino acids: CASSLDRRVSYEQYF. The CDR3 DNA reads as TGTGCCAGCAGCTTAGACAGGCGTGTGTCCTACGAGCAGTACTTC. The chain links TRBV7-9 to TRBJ2-7; the D gene is possibly TRBD1 (5 bases). Germline CDR1 reads SEHNR; CDR2 reads FQNEAQ (reference sequence). The CDR3 extends over 15 amino acids. The V gene lost 1 base and the J gene lost 1 base, with 11 bases spanning the gap.

The rearrangement links TRBV5-1 to TRBJ2-7; 9 positions match TRBD1. J lost 3 bases, V lost 4 bases, and 11 bases had no gene match. Germline assignment: CDR1 SGHRS and CDR2 YFSETQ. The CDR3 consists of 16 residues. The chain's CDR3 is CASSPTGTGTLYEQYF. In DNA, the CDR3 is TGCGCCAGCAGCCCAACCGGGACAGGGACCCTCTACGAGCAGTACTTC.

This clone was seen only once. The CDR3 DNA follows: TGTGCCAGCAGTGTTAGTCAAGAGACCCAGTACTTC. It encodes CASSVSQETQYF. The chain recombines TRBV6-1 with TRBJ2-5; no clear D. CDR1 and CDR2 (germline): MNHNS, SASEGT. Trimming pared 4 bases from V and 2 bases from J, leaving 5 bases between. This CDR3 region has 12 residues.

This clone was detected only once. The chain couples TRBV5-4 to TRBJ2-3; D is unresolved. There are 12 residues in the CDR3. Per germline, CDR1 SGHNT and CDR2 YYREEE (reference sequence). Trimming stripped 4 bases from V and 3 bases from J, with 6 bases between. The CDR3 is CASSPRTDTQYF. The DNA for the CDR3 is TGTGCCAGCAGCCCGAGAACAGATACGCAGTATTTT.

This clone was seen only a few times. The V gene is TRBV2, the J gene TRBJ1-2; no firm D call. The germline V gene has CDR1 SNHLY and CDR2 FYNNEI. This CDR3 region has 13 residues. V was trimmed by 3 bases and J by 5 bases, leaving 10 bases between them. CDR3 protein: CASSDVAGYGYTF. Written as DNA, the CDR3 is TGTGCCAGCAGTGACGTGGCGGGTTATGGCTACACCTTC.

The chain combines TRBV5-8 with TRBJ2-7; D perhaps matches TRBD1 (5 bases). Germline V gene data show CDR1 as SGHTS and CDR2 as YDEGEE. This CDR3 is 13 amino acids long. V was clipped by 1 base and J by 2 bases, with 7 bases between them. CDR3 bases: TGTGCCAGCAGCTTGCCAGGGACCTACGAGCAGTACTTC. This translates into CASSLPGTYEQYF.

The V call is TRBV5-1, the J call TRBJ2-1; D is perhaps TRBD2 (5 bases). The germline V gene has CDR1 SGHRS and CDR2 YFSETQ. The CDR3 contains 13 residues. Trimming removed 4 bases from V and 7 bases from J, with 12 bases in between. DNA for the CDR3: TGCGCCAGCAGCACACGGACTTATAATGAGCAGTTCTTC. Translating it yields CASSTRTYNEQFF.

The chain recombines TRBV10-3 with TRBJ1-5; the D is unclear. Trimming stripped 4 bases from V and 0 bases from J, with 10 bases between. Germline CDR1 ENHRY, CDR2 SYGVKD. This CDR3 region has 15 residues. The CDR3 region is CAISGDTYSNQPQHF. The CDR3, as DNA: TGTGCCATCAGTGGTGACACTTATAGCAATCAGCCCCAGCATTTT.

The chain carries TRBV28 and TRBJ1-3; no clear D gene. Per the germline V gene, CDR1 is MDHEN and CDR2 is SYDVKM. There are 15 residues in the CDR3. V shed 5 bases and J shed 3 bases, with 14 bases lying between them. This CDR3 reads CASSPFGVGGNTIYF. The CDR3 DNA follows: TGTGCCAGCAGTCCTTTCGGTGTCGGTGGAAACACCATATATTTT.